The rows below give T cell receptor beta chains drawn from one sample of a study of blood T cell repertoires in COVID-19. Sequenced by immunoSEQ multiplex PCR; TCRdb stores in-frame clones only, minus some. The sample yields 250,000 or so clones, roughly 85% seen once. The sample consisted of PBMCs or T cells enriched from blood (not recorded which). The receptor set was obtained from a man younger than 45 who had recovered from COVID-19. CDR3s include the opening cysteine and the closing phenylalanine or tryptophan. Fields, in order: D gene, J gene, clone size, V gene, CDR3 DNA, CDR3 protein. D genes are given only for firm matches. The listing skips clone size in some rows; elsewhere it reads once, few, many or a size class.

.,TRBJ2-3,.,TRBV10-1,TGCGCCAGCAGTGAAATAAGGACAACGCAGTATTTT,CASSEIRTTQYF
.,TRBJ1-3,.,TRBV4-2,TGTGCCAGCAGCTTTACTAGGGCCCCAGGAAACACCATATATTTT,CASSFTRAPGNTIYF
TRBD1,TRBJ1-6,once,TRBV2,TGTGCCAGCACGACAGGGGGCAATTCACCCCTCCACTTT,CASTTGGNSPLHF
.,TRBJ2-5,.,TRBV24-1,TGTGCCACCAGTGCAAGACTCGCTACGGAGACCCAGTACTTC,CATSARLATETQYF
.,TRBJ1-2,.,TRBV19,TGTGCCAGTAGTATAGCCAGTAACTATGGCTACACCTTC,CASSIASNYGYTF
.,TRBJ2-7,once,TRBV4-2,TGTGCCAGCAGCCAAGATGTTGGGGGGACCTACGAGCAGTACTTC,CASSQDVGGTYEQYF
.,TRBJ1-2,.,TRBV12-3/TRBV12-4,TGTGCCAGCAGTACCGGACAGATGTATGGCTACACCTTC,CASSTGQMYGYTF
.,TRBJ2-7,.,TRBV6-6,TGTGCCAGCAGTCCAAACGACGACTGGGAGCAGTACTTC,CASSPNDDWEQYF
TRBD2,TRBJ2-1,.,TRBV28,TGTGCCAGCATCACTAGCGGGGTCTCCTACAATGAGCAGTTCTTC,CASITSGVSYNEQFF
.,TRBJ1-2,.,TRBV6-5,TGTGCCAGCAGAAACACACTAACCAACTATGGCTACACCTTC,CASRNTLTNYGYTF
.,TRBJ1-1,.,TRBV28,TGTGCCAGCAGTTTGCGGGGGATGAACACTGAAGCTTTCTTT,CASSLRGMNTEAFF
TRBD1,TRBJ2-7,.,TRBV18,TGTGCCAGCTCACCACCGAGGACAGGGTTGTCCTACGAGCAGTACTTC,CASSPPRTGLSYEQYF
.,TRBJ1-4,once,TRBV2,TGTGCCAGCCGGGGGAGGGGAGACCTATTGGTGTTTTTT,CASRGRGDLLVFF
TRBD1,TRBJ1-2,few,TRBV2,TGTGCCAGCAGTCGGGACAGGGAACGCGTTGGCACCTTC,CASSRDRERVGTF
TRBD1,TRBJ1-2,.,TRBV2,TGTGCCAGCAAGAGGACGACAGGGAACTATGGCTACACCTTC,CASKRTTGNYGYTF
.,TRBJ1-1,.,TRBV18,TGTGCCAGCTCACCGTACAAAGCCGGGACTGGCACTGAAGCTTTCTTT,CASSPYKAGTGTEAFF
TRBD1,TRBJ1-1,.,TRBV15,TGTGCCACCAGCAGGATTGTACCGGGACAGGGCTTAATAGGACTGAAAGCTTTCTTT,CATSRIVPGQGLIGLKAFF
TRBD1,TRBJ2-7,once,TRBV11-2,TGTGCCAGCAGCCAGAGACAGGGATTCAACGAGCAGTACTTC,CASSQRQGFNEQYF
.,TRBJ2-2,.,TRBV12-3/TRBV12-4,TGTGCCAGCAGTTCCGACAAGGTGGAGCTGTTTTTT,CASSSDKVELFF
.,TRBJ1-2,.,TRBV28,TGTGCCAGTCTGGCCGTGGAGAGTTCGGTCTATGGCTACACCTTC,CASLAVESSVYGYTF
TRBD2,TRBJ2-1,.,TRBV10-3,TGTGCCACGGATCCGGGACTAGCGTCGCTTGAGCAGTTCTTC,CATDPGLASLEQFF
.,TRBJ2-5,once,TRBV7-5,TGTGTCAGAAGCCCACCCCCAGACCCGGGGGAGACCCAGTACTTC,CVRSPPPDPGETQYF
.,TRBJ1-4,.,TRBV7-2,TGTGCCAGCAGCTCTCAACCGGGGGGGAGTGAAAAACTGTTTTTT,CASSSQPGGSEKLFF
.,TRBJ2-1,.,TRBV18,TGTGCCAGCTCACGGTTTAGCTCCCTAATTCCCACGGCGGCAAATTTTAACTACAATGAGCAGTTCTTC,CASSRFSSLIPTAANFNYNEQFF
TRBD1,TRBJ1-1,few,TRBV5-1,TGCGCCAGCAGCTCTCCCCCGGGACAGGGGGCGAGGGGAACTGAAGCTTTCTTT,CASSSPPGQGARGTEAFF
.,TRBJ2-1,.,TRBV7-2,TGTGCCAGCAGCTTACCGGGGGGCCCCTACAATGAGCAGTTCTTC,CASSLPGGPYNEQFF
.,TRBJ1-5,.,TRBV30,TGTGCCTGGAGGCCCGGGGGGGCCCTAAATCAGCCCCAGCATTTT,CAWRPGGALNQPQHF
TRBD1,TRBJ2-3,.,TRBV4-3,TGCGCCAGCAGCCAAGGGACAGGGGGGTCGGGCACAGATACGCAGTATTTT,CASSQGTGGSGTDTQYF
TRBD1,TRBJ1-2,once,TRBV30,TGTGCCGGGGACAGAAACTATGGCTACACCTTC,CAGDRNYGYTF
TRBD1,TRBJ1-5,.,TRBV28,TGTGCCAGCAGTCCAAACCTCCTCAGGGGGAATAATCAGCCCCAGCATTTT,CASSPNLLRGNNQPQHF
.,TRBJ2-5,.,TRBV30,TGTGCCTGGAGTGGAGGACATAAACAAGAGACCCAGTACTTC,CAWSGGHKQETQYF
TRBD1,TRBJ1-4,many,TRBV6-5,TGTGCCAGCACTTTACGCAGGGGGTTAAATGAAAAACTGTTTTTT,CASTLRRGLNEKLFF
.,TRBJ1-1,few,TRBV30,TGTGCCTGCGACAGAGGGAACACTGAAGCTTTCTTT,CACDRGNTEAFF
TRBD1,TRBJ1-2,.,TRBV28,TGTGCCAGCAGCTCGGCGGGGCCCGAGGGCAGGGGGGATGGCTACACCTTC,CASSSAGPEGRGDGYTF
.,TRBJ2-3,.,TRBV6-2/TRBV6-3,TGTGCCAGCAGTGGCGGGACAGTAGGAGATACGCAGTATTTT,CASSGGTVGDTQYF
.,TRBJ1-2,.,TRBV28,TGTGCCAGCAGTTGGCAGGGAGGGTATGGCTACACCTTC,CASSWQGGYGYTF
.,TRBJ1-6,.,TRBV19,TGTGCCAGTAGCATTCGACAGGATTCACCCCTCCACTTT,CASSIRQDSPLHF
.,TRBJ2-7,.,TRBV6-2/TRBV6-3,TGTGCCAGCAGTTTATTGGGCAGACCCTACGAGCAGTACTTC,CASSLLGRPYEQYF
.,TRBJ2-1,.,TRBV6-5,TGTGCCATCCGGGCTGTGGGGCAGGGGTCCAATGAGCAGTTCTTC,CAIRAVGQGSNEQFF
TRBD2,TRBJ2-5,.,TRBV4-2,TGTGCCAGCAGCCAAGATCTAGCGGGGGGGCAAGAGACCCAGTACTTC,CASSQDLAGGQETQYF
TRBD1,TRBJ1-1,.,TRBV20-1,TGCAGTGCTAGTAGATTGACAGGGGCTACTGAAGCTTTCTTT,CSASRLTGATEAFF
.,TRBJ1-2,once,TRBV7-9,TGTGCCAGCAGCTTCACGTTAGCTAACCATGGCTACACCTTC,CASSFTLANHGYTF
.,TRBJ1-2,few,TRBV6-5,TGTGCCAGCAGCCCCGACAAGAACTATGGCTACACCTTC,CASSPDKNYGYTF
TRBD2,TRBJ2-1,.,TRBV19,TGTGCCAGTAACTCGGGAGGCACTTACAATGAGCAGTTCTTC,CASNSGGTYNEQFF
.,TRBJ2-4,.,TRBV7-3,TGTGCCAGCAGCTTAGGGGTCGGAGGCAACATTCAGTACTTC,CASSLGVGGNIQYF
.,TRBJ1-1,few,TRBV10-2,TGCGCCAGCAGTGAGTCTCGGGGGGCGACTGAAGCTTTCTTT,CASSESRGATEAFF
.,TRBJ2-1,.,TRBV7-9,TGTGCCAGCAGCCCAGACTGGGTCTCCTACAATGAGCAGTTCTTC,CASSPDWVSYNEQFF
TRBD1,TRBJ1-1,.,TRBV7-9,TGTGCCAGCAGCTCACAGGGGGGAGGGGGCACTGAAGCTTTCTTT,CASSSQGGGGTEAFF